The entry below gives a single T cell receptor beta chain sequence along with its context. These data are taken from a study of control samples from healthy donors and cancer patients. Produced via immunoSEQ multiplex PCR; TCRdb's table is partial and in-frame only. The sample has about 130,000 clones, roughly 90% seen once. V shed 0 bases and J 5 bases; nucleotides not matched to a gene: 5. The CDR3 spans 15 residues. Germline CDR1 MNHEY, CDR2 SVGAGI. This clonotype was obtained from a young man in good health. The chain uses TRBV6-5 and TRBJ2-5; 8 bases line up with TRBD2. The source material was blood. The CDR3 DNA sequence: TGTGCCAGCAGTTACTCCGGGAGGGCCCGTGAGACCCAGTACTTC. This codes for CASSYSGRARETQYF.